A single sample is the source of the 31 T cell receptor beta chains below, sequenced in a study of T cells expressing NK-cell markers. TCRdb re-called the 5' RACE reads, yielding one record per CDR3 amino acid sequence without DNA. Its table lists 400,000 to 450,000 distinct CDR3 sequences. The sample comprised blood T cells: a sorted CD56 or NKG2C T cell subset, CD4+ or CD8+ T cells, or bulk PBMC T cells (not recorded which). The source is a woman aged 18 to 75 in good health.

The chain uses TRBV20-1 and TRBJ2-1; TCRdb returns TRBD2, unconfirmable since there is no DNA. The CDR3 runs 14 residues. Germline V gene lookup returns CDR1 DFQATT and CDR2 SNEGSKA (reference sequence). CDR3 amino acids: CSAIHSGRLPEQFF.

The chain couples TRBV27 to TRBJ2-7; TCRdb names TRBD2, which stays unverified in the absence of DNA. Per germline, CDR1 MNHEY and CDR2 SMNVEV (reference sequence). This CDR3 has 11 amino acids. CDR3 sequence: CASSNANEQYF.

The CDR3: CSARVGDNTKKLFF. The chain couples TRBV20-1 to TRBJ1-4; the D call from TCRdb, TRBD1, cannot be confirmed without DNA. CDR3 length equals 14 residues. Germline V gives CDR1 DFQATT, CDR2 SNEGSKA (reference sequence).

This chain links TRBV5-6 with TRBJ2-3; TCRdb calls TRBD2, which cannot be checked without DNA. The CDR3 totals 17 residues. Germline CDR1 and CDR2: SGHDT and YYEEEE. Here the CDR3 reads CASSLAASGGLTDTQYF. Full variable domain (rest looked up from reference TRBV5-6 and TRBJ2-3): DAGVTQSPTHLIKTRGQQVTLRCSPKSGHDTVSWYQQALGQGPQFIFQYYEEEERQRGNFPDRFSGHQFPNYSSELNVNALLLGDSALYLCASSLAASGGLTDTQYFGPGTRLTVL.

V gene TRBV6-5 combines with J gene TRBJ1-1. The CDR3 extends over 14 amino acids. Looked up from germline, CDR1 is MNHEY and CDR2 is SVGAGI. CDR3 protein: CASSYEAVNTEAFF.

The chain carries TRBV7-3 and TRBJ2-1; TCRdb calls TRBD2, which cannot be checked without DNA. The CDR3 runs to 16 residues. Germline V gives CDR1 SGHTA, CDR2 FQGTGA. The CDR3 loop is CASSPSPSGALNEQFF.

The chain has TRBV6-2 or TRBV6-3 and TRBJ2-1; the TCRdb D gene call, TRBD1, has no DNA to confirm it. The CDR3 runs 14 residues. Germline CDR1 and CDR2: MNHEY and SVGEGT. The CDR3 sequence: CASSYAGGGNEQFF.

The chain has TRBV25-1 and TRBJ2-3. The germline gives CDR1 MGHDK, CDR2 SYGVNS. The CDR3 runs to 12 residues. The CDR3 sequence is CASSGEPDTQYF.

The chain couples TRBV5-1 to TRBJ2-1; TCRdb's D gene call, TRBD2, goes unchecked for lack of DNA. From germline, CDR1 is SGHRS and CDR2 YFSETQ. CDR3 size: 15 residues. The CDR3 loop reads CASSKAGDGYNEQFF.

The gene calls are TRBV5-1 and TRBJ2-5; with no DNA, the TCRdb D assignment of TRBD2 cannot be verified. There are 15 residues in the CDR3. The V gene's germline CDR1 is SGHRS and CDR2 YFSETQ. Here the CDR3 reads CASSLAAGEQETQYF.

V and J are TRBV12-3 or TRBV12-4 and TRBJ2-5; TCRdb designates TRBD1, a call that cannot be tested without DNA. The CDR3 totals 14 residues. CDR3 sequence: CASGKGSPQETQYF.

J is TRBJ1-2 and V is TRBV27; TCRdb's D call of TRBD1 is untestable without DNA. The CDR3 loop spans 14 amino acids. Germline CDR1 MNHEY, CDR2 SMNVEV (reference sequence). The CDR3 sequence: CASTRKGTGTGYTF.

The chain links TRBV29-1 to TRBJ2-1; the TRBD1 assignment by TCRdb is unverifiable without DNA. Germline lookup yields CDR1 SQVTM and CDR2 ANQGSEA. The CDR3 runs to 16 residues. The CDR3 sequence is CSVGGHRGPTGNEQFF.

The chain has TRBV20-1 and TRBJ2-7; with no DNA, the TCRdb D assignment of TRBD2 cannot be verified. CDR1 and CDR2 (germline): DFQATT, SNEGSKA (reference sequence). There are 12 residues in the CDR3. The CDR3 region is CSPQEGSYEQYF.

J is TRBJ1-2 and V is TRBV6-2 or TRBV6-3. This CDR3 region has 13 residues. CDR1 is MNHEY, CDR2 SVGEGT, per germline. CDR3 in amino acids: CASLGPAYYGYTF.

The V gene is TRBV20-1, the J gene TRBJ2-7; TCRdb selects TRBD2, and the lack of DNA leaves this call unchecked. Germline V lookup: CDR1 DFQATT, CDR2 SNEGSKA (reference sequence). The CDR3 covers 12 residues. The CDR3 sequence: CGCSGASYEQYF.

V is TRBV29-1 and J is TRBJ1-1. The CDR3 totals 12 residues. From germline, CDR1 is SQVTM and CDR2 ANQGSEA. CDR3: CSVAAGLTEAFF.

The V call is TRBV12-3 or TRBV12-4, the J call TRBJ1-2; checking the TCRdb D call of TRBD1 is not possible without DNA. There are 14 residues in the CDR3. CDR3 in amino acids: CASSFDQGIDGYTF.

The V and J genes are TRBV5-1 and TRBJ2-1; TCRdb gives TRBD1 as the D gene, but with no DNA this cannot be confirmed. Germline lookup yields CDR1 SGHRS and CDR2 YFSETQ. CDR3 size: 15 residues. CDR3: CASTVPQPPYNEQFF.

The chain carries TRBV30 and TRBJ1-1; TCRdb's assignment of TRBD1 cannot be checked, as there is no DNA. The CDR3 consists of 15 residues. CDR1 and CDR2 (germline): GTSNPN, SVGIG (reference sequence). The CDR3 sequence is CAWDSGTLMNTEAFF.

The chain employs TRBV18 and TRBJ2-6; TCRdb selects TRBD1, and the lack of DNA leaves this call unchecked. The CDR3 contains 19 residues. Germline loops: CDR1 KGHSH, CDR2 LQKENI. The CDR3 loop reads CASSLLPGRPSSGANVLTF.

The chain links TRBV7-9 to TRBJ2-3. Germline-derived CDR1 and CDR2 are SEHNR and FQNEAQ (reference sequence). The CDR3 sequence is 15 residues long. CDR3: CASRRRTSSTDTQYF.

The chain combines TRBV19 with TRBJ1-5. The CDR3 runs to 15 residues. Looked up from germline, CDR1 is LNHDA and CDR2 is SQIVND (reference sequence). This CDR3 is CASNSRSDSNQPQHF.

The rearrangement joins TRBV9 to TRBJ2-7; TCRdb gives TRBD2 as the D gene, but with no DNA this cannot be confirmed. The CDR3 sequence is 15 residues long. CDR1 SGDLS and CDR2 YYNGEE come from the germline V gene. The CDR3 loop reads CASSVSPGGSYEQYF. Supplemented by reference TRBV9 and TRBJ2-7, the full variable domain reads DSGVTQTPKHLITATGQRVTLRCSPRSGDLSVYWYQQSLDQGLQFLIQYYNGEERAKGNILERFSAQQFPDLHSELNLSSLELGDSALYFCASSVSPGGSYEQYFGPGTRLTVT.

The rearrangement uses TRBV27 and TRBJ2-1; lacking DNA, the TRBD2 call made by TCRdb goes unchecked. Germline V gene lookup returns CDR1 MNHEY and CDR2 SMNVEV (reference sequence). The CDR3 is 15 residues long. This chain's CDR3 is CASSLDSGVGPEQFF.

The chain uses TRBV7-9 and TRBJ2-1; checking the TCRdb D call of TRBD2 is not possible without DNA. Germline lookup yields CDR1 SEHNR and CDR2 FQNEAQ (reference sequence). This CDR3 is built from 16 residues. CDR3 residues: CASSPPSGGLYNEQFF.

This chain links TRBV10-3 with TRBJ1-1. The CDR3 runs to 13 residues. Per germline, CDR1 ENHRY and CDR2 SYGVKD. The CDR3 region is CAISEGRDTEAFF.

The chain employs TRBV20-1 and TRBJ2-1; as DNA is missing, the TRBD1 call by TCRdb cannot be tested. Germline CDR1 DFQATT, CDR2 SNEGSKA (reference sequence). This CDR3 has 13 residues. CDR3 sequence: CSARDSAALVLFF.

The rearrangement uses TRBV20-1 and TRBJ1-2; the D gene TCRdb calls, TRBD1, cannot be checked with no DNA. The CDR3 length is 14 residues. CDR1 DFQATT and CDR2 SNEGSKA come from the germline V gene (reference sequence). CDR3 in amino acids: CSASKDSTNYGYTF.

This rearrangement joins TRBV6-5 to TRBJ2-1; TCRdb calls TRBD2, which cannot be checked without DNA. The CDR3 length is 15 residues. Germline V lookup: CDR1 MNHEY, CDR2 SVGAGI. The CDR3 here is CASSFTSGRYNEQFF.

This sequence joins TRBV3-1 and TRBJ2-7. The germline CDR1 and CDR2 sequences are LGHDT and YNNKEL (reference sequence). The CDR3 contains 16 residues. The CDR3: CASSLLPTGASYEQYF.